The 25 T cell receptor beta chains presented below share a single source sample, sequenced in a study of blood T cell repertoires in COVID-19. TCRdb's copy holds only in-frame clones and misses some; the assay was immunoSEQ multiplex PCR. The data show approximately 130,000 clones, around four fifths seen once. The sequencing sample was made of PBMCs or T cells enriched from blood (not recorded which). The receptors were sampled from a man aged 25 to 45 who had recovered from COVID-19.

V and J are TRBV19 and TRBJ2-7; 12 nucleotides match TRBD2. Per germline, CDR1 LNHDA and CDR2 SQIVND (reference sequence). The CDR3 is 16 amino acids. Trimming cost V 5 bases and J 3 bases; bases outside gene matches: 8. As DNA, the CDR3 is TGTGCCAGTAGTCCCGGACTAGCGGGAAGGCACTACGAGCAGTACTTC. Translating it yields CASSPGLAGRHYEQYF.

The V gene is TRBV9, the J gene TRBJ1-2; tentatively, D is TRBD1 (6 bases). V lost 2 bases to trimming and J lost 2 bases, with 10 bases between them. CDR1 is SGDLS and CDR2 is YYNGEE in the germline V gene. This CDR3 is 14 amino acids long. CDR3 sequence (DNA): TGTGCCAGCAGCGTCGACAGGTCCAACTATGGCTACACCTTC. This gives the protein CASSVDRSNYGYTF.

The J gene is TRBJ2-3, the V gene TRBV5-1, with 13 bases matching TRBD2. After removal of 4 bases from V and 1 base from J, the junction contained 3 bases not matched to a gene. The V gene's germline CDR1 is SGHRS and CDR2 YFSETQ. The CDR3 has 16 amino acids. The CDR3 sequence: CASSTGLAGGTDTQYF. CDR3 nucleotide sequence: TGCGCCAGCAGCACCGGACTAGCGGGGGGCACAGATACGCAGTATTTT.

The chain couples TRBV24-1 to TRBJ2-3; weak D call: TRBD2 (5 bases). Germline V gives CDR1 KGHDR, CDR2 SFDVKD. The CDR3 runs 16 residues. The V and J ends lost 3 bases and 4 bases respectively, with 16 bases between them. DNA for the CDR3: TGTGCCACCAGTGATCCGAGCGGTACGGGCGCAGATACGCAGTATTTT. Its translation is CATSDPSGTGADTQYF.

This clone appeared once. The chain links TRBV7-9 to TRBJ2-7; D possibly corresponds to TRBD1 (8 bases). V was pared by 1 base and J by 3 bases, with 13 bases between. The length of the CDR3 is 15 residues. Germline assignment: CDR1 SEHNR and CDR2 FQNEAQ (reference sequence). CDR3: CASSLVTGGDYEQYF. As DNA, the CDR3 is TGTGCCAGCAGCTTAGTTACAGGGGGGGACTACGAGCAGTACTTC.

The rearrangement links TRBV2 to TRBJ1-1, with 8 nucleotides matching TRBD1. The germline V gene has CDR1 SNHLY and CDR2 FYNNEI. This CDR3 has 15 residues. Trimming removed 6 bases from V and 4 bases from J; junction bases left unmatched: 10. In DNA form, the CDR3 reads TGTGCCAGCAGAGTTGGACAGGGAGGCGTCACTGAAGCTTTCTTT. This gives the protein CASRVGQGGVTEAFF.

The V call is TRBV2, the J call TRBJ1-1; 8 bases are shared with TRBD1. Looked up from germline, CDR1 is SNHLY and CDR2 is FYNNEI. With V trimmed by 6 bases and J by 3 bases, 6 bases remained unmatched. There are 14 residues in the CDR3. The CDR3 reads CASSPRTGYTEAFF. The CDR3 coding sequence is TGTGCCAGCAGCCCTAGGACAGGGTACACTGAAGCTTTCTTT.

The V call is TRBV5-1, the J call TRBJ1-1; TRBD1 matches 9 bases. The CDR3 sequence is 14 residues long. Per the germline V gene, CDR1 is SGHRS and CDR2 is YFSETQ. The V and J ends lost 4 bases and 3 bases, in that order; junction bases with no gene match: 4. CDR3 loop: CASSPQGADTEAFF. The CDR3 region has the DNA TGCGCCAGCAGCCCACAGGGGGCAGACACTGAAGCTTTCTTT.

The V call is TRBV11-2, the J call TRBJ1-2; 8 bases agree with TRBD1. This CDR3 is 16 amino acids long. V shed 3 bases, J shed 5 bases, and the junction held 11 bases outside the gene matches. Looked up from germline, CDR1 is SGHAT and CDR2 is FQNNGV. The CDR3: CASSLMQGQGAYGYTF. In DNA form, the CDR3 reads TGTGCCAGCAGCTTGATGCAAGGTCAGGGGGCGTATGGCTACACCTTC. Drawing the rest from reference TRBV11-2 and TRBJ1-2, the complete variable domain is EAGVAQSPRYKIIEKRQSVAFWCNPISGHATLYWYQQILGQGPKLLIQFQNNGVVDDSQLPKDRFSAERLKGVDSTLKIQPAKLEDSAVYLCASSLMQGQGAYGYTFGSGTRLTVV.

In DNA, the CDR3 is TGTGCCAGCAGTGAAGCGAACGAGGGGGGGTATGGCAATCAGCCCCAGCATTTT. Translated: CASSEANEGGYGNQPQHF. V gene TRBV6-1 combines with J gene TRBJ1-5; D may be TRBD1 (6 bases). CDR1 and CDR2 (germline): MNHNS, SASEGT. The CDR3 has 18 residues. The V and J ends lost 0 bases and 2 bases respectively, with 17 bases between them.

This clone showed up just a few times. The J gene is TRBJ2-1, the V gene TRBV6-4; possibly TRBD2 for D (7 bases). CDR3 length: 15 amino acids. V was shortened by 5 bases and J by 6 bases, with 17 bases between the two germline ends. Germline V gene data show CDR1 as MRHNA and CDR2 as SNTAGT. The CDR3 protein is CASSFSGGVSNEQFF. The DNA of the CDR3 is TGTGCCAGCAGTTTTTCGGGGGGCGTTTCCAATGAGCAGTTCTTC.

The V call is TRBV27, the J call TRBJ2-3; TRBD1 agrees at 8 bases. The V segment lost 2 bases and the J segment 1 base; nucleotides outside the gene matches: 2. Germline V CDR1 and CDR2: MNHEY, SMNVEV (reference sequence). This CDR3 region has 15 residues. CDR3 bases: TGTGCCAGCAGTTTACGACAGGGGCGCACAGATACGCAGTATTTT. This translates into CASSLRQGRTDTQYF.

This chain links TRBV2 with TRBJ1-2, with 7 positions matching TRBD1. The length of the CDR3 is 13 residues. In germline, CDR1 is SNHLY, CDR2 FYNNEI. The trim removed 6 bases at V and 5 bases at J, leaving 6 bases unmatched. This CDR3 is CASRLTGEYGYTF. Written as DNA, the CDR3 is TGTGCCAGCAGATTAACAGGGGAGTATGGCTACACCTTC.

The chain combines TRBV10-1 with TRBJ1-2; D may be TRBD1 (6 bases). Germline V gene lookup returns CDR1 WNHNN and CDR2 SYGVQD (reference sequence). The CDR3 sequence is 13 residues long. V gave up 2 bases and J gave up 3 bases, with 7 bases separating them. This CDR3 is CASSERTDYGYTF. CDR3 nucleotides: TGCGCCAGCAGTGAGAGGACAGACTATGGCTACACCTTC.

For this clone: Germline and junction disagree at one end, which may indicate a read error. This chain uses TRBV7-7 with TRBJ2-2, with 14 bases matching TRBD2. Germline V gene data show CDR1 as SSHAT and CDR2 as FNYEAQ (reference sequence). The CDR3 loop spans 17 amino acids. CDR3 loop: CASSLTSGGADTGELFF. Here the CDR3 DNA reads TGTGCTAGCAGCTTGACTAGCGGGGGGGCCGACACCGGGGAGCTGTTTTTT.

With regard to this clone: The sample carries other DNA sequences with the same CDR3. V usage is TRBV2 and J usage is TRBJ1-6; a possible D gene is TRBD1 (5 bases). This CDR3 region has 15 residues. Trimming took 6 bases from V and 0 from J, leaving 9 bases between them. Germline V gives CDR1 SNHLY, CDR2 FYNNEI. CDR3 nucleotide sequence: TGTGCCAGCAGGGGGCAAAGCTCCTATAATTCACCCCTCCACTTT. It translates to CASRGQSSYNSPLHF. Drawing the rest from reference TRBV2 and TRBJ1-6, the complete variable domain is EPEVTQTPSHQVTQMGQEVILRCVPISNHLYFYWYRQILGQKVEFLVSFYNNEISEKSEIFDDQFSVERPDGSNFTLKIRSTKLEDSAMYFCASRGQSSYNSPLHFGNGTRLTVT.

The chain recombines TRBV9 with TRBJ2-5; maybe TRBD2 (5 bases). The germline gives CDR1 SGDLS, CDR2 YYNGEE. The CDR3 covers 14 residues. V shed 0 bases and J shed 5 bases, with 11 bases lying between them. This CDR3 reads CASSVARGRETQYF. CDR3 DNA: TGTGCCAGCAGCGTAGCTCGGGGTAGGGAGACCCAGTACTTC.

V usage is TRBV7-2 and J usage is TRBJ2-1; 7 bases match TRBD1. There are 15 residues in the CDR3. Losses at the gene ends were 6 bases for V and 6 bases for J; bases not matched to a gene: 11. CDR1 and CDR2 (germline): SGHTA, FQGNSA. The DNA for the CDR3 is TGTGCCAGCAGGCCGGACAGGCCAGGGGTCAATGAGCAGTTCTTC. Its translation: CASRPDRPGVNEQFF.

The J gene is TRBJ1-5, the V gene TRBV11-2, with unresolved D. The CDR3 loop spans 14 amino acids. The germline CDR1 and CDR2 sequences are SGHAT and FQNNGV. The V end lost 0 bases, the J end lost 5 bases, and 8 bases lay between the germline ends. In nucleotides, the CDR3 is TGTGCCAGCAGCTTAGATGGCCTCTATCAGCCCCAGCATTTT. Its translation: CASSLDGLYQPQHF.

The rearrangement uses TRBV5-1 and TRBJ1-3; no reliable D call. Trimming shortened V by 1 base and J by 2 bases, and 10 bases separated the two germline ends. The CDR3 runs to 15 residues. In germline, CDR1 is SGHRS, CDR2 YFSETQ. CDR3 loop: CASSLSEGTGNTIYF. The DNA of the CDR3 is TGCGCCAGCAGCTTGTCTGAGGGTACTGGAAACACCATATATTTT.

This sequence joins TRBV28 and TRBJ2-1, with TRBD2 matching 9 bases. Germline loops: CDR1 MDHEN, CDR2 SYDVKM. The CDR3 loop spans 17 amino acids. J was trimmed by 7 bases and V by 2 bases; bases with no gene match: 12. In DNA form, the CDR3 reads TGTGCCAGCAGTTTACGAGCGGGGGGCCAGTCGATTAATGAGCAGTTCTTC. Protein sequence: CASSLRAGGQSINEQFF.

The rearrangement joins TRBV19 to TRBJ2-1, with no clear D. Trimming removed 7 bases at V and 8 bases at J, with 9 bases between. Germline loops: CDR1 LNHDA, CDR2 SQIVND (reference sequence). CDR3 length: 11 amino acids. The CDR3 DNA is TGTGCCAGTATAGAGCGTCATGAGCAGTTCTTC. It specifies CASIERHEQFF.

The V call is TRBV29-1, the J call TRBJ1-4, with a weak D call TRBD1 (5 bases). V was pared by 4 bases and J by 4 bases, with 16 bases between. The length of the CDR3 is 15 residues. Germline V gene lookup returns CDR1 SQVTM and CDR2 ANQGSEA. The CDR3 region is CSVARDSGDNEKLFF. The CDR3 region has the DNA TGCAGCGTTGCGAGAGATTCGGGGGATAATGAAAAACTGTTTTTT.

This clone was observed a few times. The CDR3, as DNA: TGTGCCAGCAGCTTGGCCGATGGGCGAGGCTACACCTTC. Translating gives CASSLADGRGYTF. The V call is TRBV5-4, the J call TRBJ1-2; no clear D. Germline V gene data show CDR1 as SGHNT and CDR2 as YYREEE (reference sequence). The V gene lost 0 bases and the J gene lost 8 bases, with 11 bases spanning the gap. This CDR3 comprises 13 residues.

The CDR3 spells CASSSRDSGLGDPSGYTF. CDR3 nucleotides: TGTGCCAGCAGTAGCCGGGACTCGGGATTAGGGGACCCTTCTGGCTACACCTTC. V gene TRBV25-1 combines with J gene TRBJ1-2; weak D call: TRBD1 (5 bases). Trimming left V 5 bases short and J 7 bases short, with 29 bases between. Germline loops: CDR1 MGHDK, CDR2 SYGVNS. CDR3 length equals 18 residues.